A selection of T cell receptor beta chains follows, all from one sample in a study of cytomegalovirus exposure and HLA in healthy donors. Profiled with immunoSEQ multiplex PCR; TCRdb holds only in-frame clones, not every one. The table lists fewer than 250,000 clones, approximately 80% of them singletons. The material sequenced was PBMCs. The source of these receptors is a boy between 2 and 10 years old in good health and CMV-seronegative. Each CDR3 is given with its conserved first and last residue. The D gene is left open where the match is weak. The size field is filled for only some rows; it gives once, few, many or a size class.

J gene: TRBJ2-7; V gene: TRBV15; clone size: -; D gene: TRBD1; CDR3 protein: CATSWDRGRYEQYF; CDR3 DNA: TGTGCCACCAGCTGGGACAGGGGGCGATACGAGCAGTACTTC
J gene: TRBJ2-1; V gene: TRBV5-1; clone size: -; D gene: TRBD2; CDR3 protein: CASSPGLAGAVYNEQFF; CDR3 DNA: TGCGCCAGCAGCCCGGGACTAGCGGGAGCAGTTTACAATGAGCAGTTCTTC
J gene: TRBJ2-1; V gene: TRBV7-8; clone size: once; D gene: -; CDR3 protein: CASSPGREQFF; CDR3 DNA: TGTGCCAGCAGCCCTGGCCGTGAGCAGTTCTTC
J gene: TRBJ1-2; V gene: TRBV6-6; clone size: -; D gene: -; CDR3 protein: CASSSDRSNYGYTF; CDR3 DNA: TGTGCCAGCAGCTCGGACAGATCCAACTATGGCTACACCTTC
J gene: TRBJ2-7; V gene: TRBV6-1; clone size: -; D gene: -; CDR3 protein: CASSEPGLMLYEQYF; CDR3 DNA: TGTGCCAGCAGCGAGCCGGGACTGATGTTATACGAGCAGTACTTC
J gene: TRBJ2-7; V gene: TRBV7-9; clone size: few; D gene: -; CDR3 protein: CASSLALGGYEQYF; CDR3 DNA: TGTGCCAGCAGCTTAGCGCTTGGCGGATACGAGCAGTACTTC
J gene: TRBJ2-5; V gene: TRBV7-8; clone size: -; D gene: TRBD2; CDR3 protein: CASSPTRSGRASETQYF; CDR3 DNA: TGTGCCAGCAGCCCCACGAGAAGCGGGAGGGCCTCAGAGACCCAGTACTTC
J gene: TRBJ2-7; V gene: TRBV6-1; clone size: -; D gene: TRBD2; CDR3 protein: CASSGLAGGQSPGEQYF; CDR3 DNA: TGTGCCAGCAGTGGACTAGCGGGAGGCCAATCCCCGGGGGAGCAGTACTTC
J gene: TRBJ1-1; V gene: TRBV6-5; clone size: few; D gene: TRBD1; CDR3 protein: CASTSGTGGQDEAFF; CDR3 DNA: TGTGCCAGCACCTCCGGGACAGGGGGTCAAGATGAAGCTTTCTTT
J gene: TRBJ1-6; V gene: TRBV7-9; clone size: -; D gene: TRBD1; CDR3 protein: CASSLAYRGENSPLHF; CDR3 DNA: TGTGCCAGCAGCTTAGCGTACAGGGGCGAGAATTCACCCCTCCACTTT
J gene: TRBJ2-6; V gene: TRBV4-1; clone size: few; D gene: TRBD1; CDR3 protein: CASSRTPGQGSGANVLTF; CDR3 DNA: TGCGCCAGCAGCCGCACACCGGGACAGGGATCTGGGGCCAACGTCCTGACTTTC
J gene: TRBJ2-1; V gene: TRBV7-9; clone size: -; D gene: -; CDR3 protein: CASSLGDNEQFF; CDR3 DNA: TGTGCCAGCAGCTTAGGCGACAATGAGCAGTTCTTC
J gene: TRBJ2-7; V gene: TRBV27; clone size: -; D gene: TRBD2; CDR3 protein: CASSFSGRADEQYF; CDR3 DNA: TGTGCCAGCAGTTTTAGCGGGAGGGCTGACGAGCAGTACTTC
J gene: TRBJ1-6; V gene: TRBV6-5; clone size: -; D gene: TRBD1; CDR3 protein: CASGIQGSQGSPLHF; CDR3 DNA: TGTGCCAGCGGTATACAGGGGTCGCAGGGTTCACCCCTCCACTTT
J gene: TRBJ2-7; V gene: TRBV6-1; clone size: -; D gene: TRBD2; CDR3 protein: CASSAPYGTSGGAVAYEQYF; CDR3 DNA: TGTGCCAGCAGTGCCCCGTACGGGACTAGCGGGGGGGCCGTTGCGTACGAGCAGTACTTC
J gene: TRBJ1-2; V gene: TRBV6-1; clone size: -; D gene: -; CDR3 protein: CASSESGFNYGYTF; CDR3 DNA: TGTGCCAGCAGTGAATCCGGGTTTAACTATGGCTACACCTTC
J gene: TRBJ2-7; V gene: TRBV7-6; clone size: -; D gene: TRBD1; CDR3 protein: CASSLRSDRGTYEQYF; CDR3 DNA: TGTGCCAGCAGCTTAAGGTCAGACAGGGGGACCTACGAGCAGTACTTC
J gene: TRBJ2-2; V gene: TRBV2; clone size: once; D gene: -; CDR3 protein: CASSESSAINTGELFF; CDR3 DNA: TGTGCCAGCAGTGAATCTAGCGCGATAAACACCGGGGAGCTGTTTTTT
J gene: TRBJ1-5; V gene: TRBV7-6; clone size: -; D gene: TRBD1; CDR3 protein: CASSLEQGEQPQHF; CDR3 DNA: TGTGCCAGCAGCTTAGAACAGGGGGAACAGCCCCAGCATTTT
J gene: TRBJ2-7; V gene: TRBV6-5; clone size: -; D gene: -; CDR3 protein: CASSYGGGEQYF; CDR3 DNA: TGTGCCAGCAGTTACGGGGGCGGCGAGCAGTACTTC
J gene: TRBJ1-2; V gene: TRBV18; clone size: once; D gene: TRBD1; CDR3 protein: CASSPDRVYGYTF; CDR3 DNA: TGTGCCAGCTCACCGGACAGGGTATATGGCTACACCTTC
J gene: TRBJ1-2; V gene: TRBV5-1; clone size: -; D gene: -; CDR3 protein: CASSPSGGEYTF; CDR3 DNA: TGCGCCAGCAGCCCCTCCGGAGGGGAGTACACCTTC
J gene: TRBJ2-4; V gene: TRBV7-3; clone size: -; D gene: TRBD1; CDR3 protein: CASSLNRGVGSIQYF; CDR3 DNA: TGTGCCAGCAGCTTAAACAGGGGCGTGGGTAGCATTCAGTACTTC
J gene: TRBJ2-7; V gene: TRBV19; clone size: -; D gene: -; CDR3 protein: CASSISTGYEQYF; CDR3 DNA: TGTGCCAGTAGTATTAGTACGGGGTACGAGCAGTACTTC
J gene: TRBJ1-2; V gene: TRBV30; clone size: -; D gene: -; CDR3 protein: CAWSNGRGYGYTF; CDR3 DNA: TGTGCCTGGAGCAACGGCAGGGGTTATGGCTACACCTTC
J gene: TRBJ2-7; V gene: TRBV2; clone size: -; D gene: -; CDR3 protein: CASSDPLDYEQYF; CDR3 DNA: TGTGCCAGCAGTGATCCGCTAGACTACGAGCAGTACTTC
J gene: TRBJ1-2; V gene: TRBV7-9; clone size: -; D gene: TRBD1; CDR3 protein: CASSPTGDVGYTF; CDR3 DNA: TGTGCCAGCAGCCCCACAGGGGACGTTGGCTACACCTTC
J gene: TRBJ2-7; V gene: TRBV7-2; clone size: -; D gene: TRBD1; CDR3 protein: CASSLARTGLHEQYF; CDR3 DNA: TGTGCCAGCAGCTTAGCGAGGACAGGGTTGCACGAGCAGTACTTC
J gene: TRBJ2-7; V gene: TRBV6-1; clone size: few; D gene: -; CDR3 protein: CASSEVGQMDPEQYF; CDR3 DNA: TGTGCCAGCAGTGAAGTTGGACAGATGGACCCCGAGCAGTACTTC
J gene: TRBJ1-1; V gene: TRBV11-2; clone size: -; D gene: -; CDR3 protein: CASSSAGTSTGVNTEAFF; CDR3 DNA: TGTGCCAGCAGCTCCGCCGGGACTTCAACTGGGGTGAACACTGAAGCTTTCTTT
J gene: TRBJ2-1; V gene: TRBV7-3; clone size: -; D gene: -; CDR3 protein: CASSLTGGPGEQFF; CDR3 DNA: TGTGCCAGCAGCTTAACCGGGGGGCCCGGTGAGCAGTTCTTC
J gene: TRBJ1-2; V gene: TRBV5-4; clone size: -; D gene: TRBD1; CDR3 protein: CASSLDRGYGYTF; CDR3 DNA: TGTGCCAGCAGCTTGGACAGGGGCTATGGCTACACCTTC
J gene: TRBJ1-4; V gene: TRBV7-6; clone size: -; D gene: TRBD1; CDR3 protein: CASSEGQGVFEKLFF; CDR3 DNA: TGTGCCAGCAGCGAGGGACAGGGGGTTTTTGAAAAACTGTTTTTT
J gene: TRBJ2-5; V gene: TRBV6-5; clone size: once; D gene: TRBD2; CDR3 protein: CASRTSGLQETQYF; CDR3 DNA: TGTGCCAGCAGAACTAGCGGACTCCAAGAGACCCAGTACTTC
J gene: TRBJ1-1; V gene: TRBV6-6; clone size: -; D gene: -; CDR3 protein: CASSSRGNAFF; CDR3 DNA: TGTGCCAGCAGCTCCCGAGGGAATGCTTTCTTT